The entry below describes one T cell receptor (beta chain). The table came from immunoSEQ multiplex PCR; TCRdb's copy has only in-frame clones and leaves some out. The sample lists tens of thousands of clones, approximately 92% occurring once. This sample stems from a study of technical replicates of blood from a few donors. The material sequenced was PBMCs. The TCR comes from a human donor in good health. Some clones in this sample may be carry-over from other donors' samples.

CDR3 in DNA: TGTGCCAGCAGTCAAATAGCGGGAATGAACACCGGGGAGCTGTTTTTT. Translating it yields CASSQIAGMNTGELFF. This chain connects TRBV7-6 to TRBJ2-2; 8 bases match TRBD2. V gave up 6 bases and J gave up 1 base; unmatched junction bases: 7. The germline V gene encodes CDR1 SGHVS and CDR2 FNYEAQ. The CDR3 covers 16 residues.